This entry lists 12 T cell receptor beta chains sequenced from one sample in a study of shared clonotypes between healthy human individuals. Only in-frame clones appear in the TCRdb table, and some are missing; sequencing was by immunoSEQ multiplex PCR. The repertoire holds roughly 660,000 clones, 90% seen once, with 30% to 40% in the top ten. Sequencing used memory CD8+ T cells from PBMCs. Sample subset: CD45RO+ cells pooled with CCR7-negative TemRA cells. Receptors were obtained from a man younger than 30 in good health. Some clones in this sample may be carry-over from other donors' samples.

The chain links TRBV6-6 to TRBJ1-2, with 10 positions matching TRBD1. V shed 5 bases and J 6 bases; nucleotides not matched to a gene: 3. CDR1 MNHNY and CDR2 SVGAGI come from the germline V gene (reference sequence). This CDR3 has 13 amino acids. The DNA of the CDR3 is TGTGCCAGCAGTGCCGGGACAGGGGATGGCTACACCTTC. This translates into CASSAGTGDGYTF.

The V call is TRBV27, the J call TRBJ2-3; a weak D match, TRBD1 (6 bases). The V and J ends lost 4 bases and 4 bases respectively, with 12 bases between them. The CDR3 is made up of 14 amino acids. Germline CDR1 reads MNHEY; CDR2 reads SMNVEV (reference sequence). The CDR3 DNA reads TGTGCCAGCAGTTATCGGACAGTCCCAGATACGCAGTATTTT. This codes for CASSYRTVPDTQYF.

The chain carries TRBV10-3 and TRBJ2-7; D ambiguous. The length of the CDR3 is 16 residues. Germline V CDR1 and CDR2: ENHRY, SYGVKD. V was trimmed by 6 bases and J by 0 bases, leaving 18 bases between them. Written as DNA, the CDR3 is TGTGCCATCAGCTTTCACCCACCGAGGTTCTCCTACGAGCAGTACTTC. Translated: CAISFHPPRFSYEQYF.

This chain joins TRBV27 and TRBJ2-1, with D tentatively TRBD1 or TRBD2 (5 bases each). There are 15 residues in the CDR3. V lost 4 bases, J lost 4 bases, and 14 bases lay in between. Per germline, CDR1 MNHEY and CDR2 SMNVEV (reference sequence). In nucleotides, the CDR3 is TGTGCCAGCAGTTCCGACCCGGGACGGTACAATGAGCAGTTCTTC. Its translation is CASSSDPGRYNEQFF.

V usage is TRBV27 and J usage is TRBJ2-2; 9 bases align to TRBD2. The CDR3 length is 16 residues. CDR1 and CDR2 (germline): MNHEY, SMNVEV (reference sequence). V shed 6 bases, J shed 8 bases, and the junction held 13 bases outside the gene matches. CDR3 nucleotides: TGTGCCAGCAGGCCCGTAGCGGGAGACCTTAGGGGGGAGCTGTTTTTT. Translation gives CASRPVAGDLRGELFF.

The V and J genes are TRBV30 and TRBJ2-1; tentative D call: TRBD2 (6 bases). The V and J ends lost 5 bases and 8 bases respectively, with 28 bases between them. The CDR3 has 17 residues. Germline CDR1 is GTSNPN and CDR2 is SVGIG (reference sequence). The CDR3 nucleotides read TGTGCCTGGGGGCCCCTGGAGGGACGCCCCCTTGGGCATGAGCAGTTCTTC. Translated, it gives CAWGPLEGRPLGHEQFF.

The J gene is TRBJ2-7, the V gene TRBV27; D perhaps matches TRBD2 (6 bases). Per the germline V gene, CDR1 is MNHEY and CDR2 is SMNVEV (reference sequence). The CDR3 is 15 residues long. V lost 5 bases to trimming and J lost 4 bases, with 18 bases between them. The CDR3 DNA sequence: TGTGCCAGCAGTATGGGGACTCCCGACTGGTACGAGCAGTACTTC. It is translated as CASSMGTPDWYEQYF.

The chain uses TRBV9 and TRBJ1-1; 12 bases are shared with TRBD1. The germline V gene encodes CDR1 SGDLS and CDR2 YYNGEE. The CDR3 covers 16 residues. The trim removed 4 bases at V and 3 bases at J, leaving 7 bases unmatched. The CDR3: CASSRPGQGADTEAFF. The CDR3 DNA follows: TGTGCCAGCAGCCGCCCGGGACAGGGGGCTGACACTGAAGCTTTCTTT.

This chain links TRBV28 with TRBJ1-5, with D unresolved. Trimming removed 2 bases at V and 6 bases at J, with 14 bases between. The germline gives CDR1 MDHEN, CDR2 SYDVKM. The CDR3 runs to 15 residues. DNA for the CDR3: TGTGCCAGCAGTTTAGGGTTGGTAGCGGGTCAGCCCCAGCATTTT. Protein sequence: CASSLGLVAGQPQHF. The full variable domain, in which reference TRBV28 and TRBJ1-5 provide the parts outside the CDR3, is DVKVTQSSRYLVKRTGEKVFLECVQDMDHENMFWYRQDPGLGLRLIYFSYDVKMKEKGDIPEGYSVSREKKERFSLILESASTNQTSMYLCASSLGLVAGQPQHFGDGTRLSIL.

The CDR3 nucleotides read TGTGCCAGCAGCTTAGATTGGGATTGGGGCAATGAGCAGTTCTTC. Its protein product is CASSLDWDWGNEQFF. This chain joins TRBV11-2 and TRBJ2-1; D unresolved. V was shortened by 0 bases and J by 6 bases, with 12 bases between the two germline ends. The CDR3 extends over 15 amino acids. Germline V lookup: CDR1 SGHAT, CDR2 FQNNGV.

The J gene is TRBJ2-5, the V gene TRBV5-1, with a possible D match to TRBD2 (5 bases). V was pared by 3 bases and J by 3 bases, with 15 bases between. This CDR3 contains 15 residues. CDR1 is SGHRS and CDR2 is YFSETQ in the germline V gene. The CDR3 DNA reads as TGCGCCAGCAGCTGGGAGACGGTAAAAAAAGAGACCCAGTACTTC. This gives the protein CASSWETVKKETQYF.

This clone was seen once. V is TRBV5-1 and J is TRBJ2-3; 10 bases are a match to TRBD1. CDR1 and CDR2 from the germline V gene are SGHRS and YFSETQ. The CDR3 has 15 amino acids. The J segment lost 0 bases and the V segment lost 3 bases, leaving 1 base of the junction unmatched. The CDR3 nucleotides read TGCGCCAGCAGCTGGGGACAGGGGAGCACAGATACGCAGTATTTT. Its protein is CASSWGQGSTDTQYF.